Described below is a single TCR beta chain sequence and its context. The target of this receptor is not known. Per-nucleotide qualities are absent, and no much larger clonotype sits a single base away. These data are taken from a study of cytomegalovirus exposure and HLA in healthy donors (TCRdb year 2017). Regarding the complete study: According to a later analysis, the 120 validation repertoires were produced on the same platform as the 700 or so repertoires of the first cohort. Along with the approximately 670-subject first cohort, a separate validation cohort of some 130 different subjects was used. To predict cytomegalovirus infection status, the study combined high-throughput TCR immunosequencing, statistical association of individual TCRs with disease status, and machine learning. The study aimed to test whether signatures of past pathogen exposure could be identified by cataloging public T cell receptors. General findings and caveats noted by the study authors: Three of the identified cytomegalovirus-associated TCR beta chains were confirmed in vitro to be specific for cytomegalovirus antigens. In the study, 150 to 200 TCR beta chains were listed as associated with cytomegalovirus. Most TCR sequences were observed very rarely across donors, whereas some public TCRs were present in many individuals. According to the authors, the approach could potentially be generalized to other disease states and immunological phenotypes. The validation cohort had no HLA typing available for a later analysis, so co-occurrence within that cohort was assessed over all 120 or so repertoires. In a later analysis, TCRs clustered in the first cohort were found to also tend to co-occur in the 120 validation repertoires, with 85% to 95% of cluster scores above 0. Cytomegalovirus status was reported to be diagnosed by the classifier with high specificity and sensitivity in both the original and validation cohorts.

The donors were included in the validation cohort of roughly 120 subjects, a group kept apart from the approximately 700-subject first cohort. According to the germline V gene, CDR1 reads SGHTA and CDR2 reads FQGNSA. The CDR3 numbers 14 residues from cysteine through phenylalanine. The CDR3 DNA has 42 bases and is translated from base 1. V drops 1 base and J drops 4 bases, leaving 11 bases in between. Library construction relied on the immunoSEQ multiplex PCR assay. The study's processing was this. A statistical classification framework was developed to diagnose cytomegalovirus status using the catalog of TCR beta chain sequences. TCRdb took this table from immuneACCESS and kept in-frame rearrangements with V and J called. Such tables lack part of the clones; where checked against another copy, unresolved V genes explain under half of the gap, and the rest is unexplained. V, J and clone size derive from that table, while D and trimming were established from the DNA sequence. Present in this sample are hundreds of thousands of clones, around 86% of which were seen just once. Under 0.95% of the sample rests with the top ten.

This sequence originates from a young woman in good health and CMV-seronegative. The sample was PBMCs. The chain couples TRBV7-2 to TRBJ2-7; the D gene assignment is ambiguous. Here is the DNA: TGTGCCAGCAGCTTAGGCGGTGAGGATTACGAGCAGTACTTC. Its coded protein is CASSLGGEDYEQYF.